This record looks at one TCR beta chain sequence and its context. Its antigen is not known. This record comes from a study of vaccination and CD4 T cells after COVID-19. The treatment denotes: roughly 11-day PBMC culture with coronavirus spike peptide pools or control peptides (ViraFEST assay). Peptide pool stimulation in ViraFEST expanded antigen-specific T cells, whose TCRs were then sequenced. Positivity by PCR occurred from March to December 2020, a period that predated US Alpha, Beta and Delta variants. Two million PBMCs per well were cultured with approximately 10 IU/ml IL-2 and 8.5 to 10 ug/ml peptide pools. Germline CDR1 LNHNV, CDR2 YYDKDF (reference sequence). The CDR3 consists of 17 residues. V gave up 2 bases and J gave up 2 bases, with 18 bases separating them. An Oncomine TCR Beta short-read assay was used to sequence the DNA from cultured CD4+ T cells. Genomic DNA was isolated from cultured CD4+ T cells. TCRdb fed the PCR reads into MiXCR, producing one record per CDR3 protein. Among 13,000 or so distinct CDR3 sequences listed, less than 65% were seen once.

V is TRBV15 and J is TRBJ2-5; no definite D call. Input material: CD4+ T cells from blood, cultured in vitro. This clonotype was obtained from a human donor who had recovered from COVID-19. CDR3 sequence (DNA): TGTGCCACCAGCAGATCCCCCTATAGGCTTACACAAGAGACCCAGTACTTC. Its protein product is CATSRSPYRLTQETQYF.